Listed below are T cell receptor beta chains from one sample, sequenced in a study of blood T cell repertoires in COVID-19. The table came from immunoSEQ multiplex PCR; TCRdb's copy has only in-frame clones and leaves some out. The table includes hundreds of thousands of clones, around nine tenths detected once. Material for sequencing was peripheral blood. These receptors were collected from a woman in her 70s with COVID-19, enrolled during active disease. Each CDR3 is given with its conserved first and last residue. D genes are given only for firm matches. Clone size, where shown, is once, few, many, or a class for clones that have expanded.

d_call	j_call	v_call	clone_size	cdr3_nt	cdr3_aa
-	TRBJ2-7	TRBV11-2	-	TGTGCCAGCAGCTCAGGCAGGTCATCCTACGAGCAGTACTTC	CASSSGRSSYEQYF
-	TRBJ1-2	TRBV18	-	TGTGCCAGCTCCCTGGACAGTAACTATGGCTACACCTTC	CASSLDSNYGYTF
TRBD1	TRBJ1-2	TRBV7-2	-	TGTGCCAGCATCCGATACAGGGGGCAGATGGACTATGGCTACACCTTC	CASIRYRGQMDYGYTF
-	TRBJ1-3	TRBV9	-	TGTGCCAGCAGCGTTGACAGCTCTGGAAACACCATATATTTT	CASSVDSSGNTIYF
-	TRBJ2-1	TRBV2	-	TGTGCCAGCAGTGAGAGTGGTCGATCCTACAATGAGCAGTTCTTC	CASSESGRSYNEQFF
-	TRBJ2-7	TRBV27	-	TGTGCCAGCAGTTTAAATAGTGGGGCCGAGCAGTACTTC	CASSLNSGAEQYF
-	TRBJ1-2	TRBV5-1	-	TGCGCCAGCAGCTTGGGCTGGTCTGTAGGAGGACTTTATGGCTACACCTTC	CASSLGWSVGGLYGYTF
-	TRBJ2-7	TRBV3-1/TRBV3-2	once	TGTGCCAGCAGCCTTCGAAGGCCGGGTAGTGAGCAGTACTTC	CASSLRRPGSEQYF
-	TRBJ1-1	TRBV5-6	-	TGTGCCAGCACAAACCCGACGAAGGGGTTGAACACTGAAGCTTTCTTT	CASTNPTKGLNTEAFF
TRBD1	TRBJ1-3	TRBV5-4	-	TGTGCCAGCAGCATGACAGGGGCAAACACCATATATTTT	CASSMTGANTIYF
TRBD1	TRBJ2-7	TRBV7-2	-	TGTGCCAGCAGCTTCGGGACAGGGCATACCTACGAGCAGTACTTC	CASSFGTGHTYEQYF
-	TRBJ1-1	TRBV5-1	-	TGCGCCAGCAGCTTGCCGGGTCTAGCGGGTGAAGCTTTCTTT	CASSLPGLAGEAFF
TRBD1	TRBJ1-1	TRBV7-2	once	TGTGCCAGCAGGATGGACAGGGCAAACACTGAAGCTTTCTTT	CASRMDRANTEAFF
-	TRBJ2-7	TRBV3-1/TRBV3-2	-	TGTGCCAGCAGCCACCACAGGACAGCCAGATACTTC	CASSHHRTARYF
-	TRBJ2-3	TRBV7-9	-	TGTGCCAGCAGCGAAGGACAAACATACACAGATACGCAGTATTTT	CASSEGQTYTDTQYF
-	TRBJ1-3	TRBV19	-	TGTGCCAGTAGTAGACAGGTCTCTGGAAACACCATATATTTT	CASSRQVSGNTIYF
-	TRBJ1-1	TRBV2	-	TGTGCCAGCAGCAGCGACAGAGGATCTGAAGCTTTCTTT	CASSSDRGSEAFF
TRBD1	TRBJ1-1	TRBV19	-	TGTGCCAGTAGTCAACCTGGACAGGGTGAGGCTTTCTTT	CASSQPGQGEAFF
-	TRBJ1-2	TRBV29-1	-	TGCAGCGTTGAAGGGGGCGACTATGGCTACACCTTC	CSVEGGDYGYTF
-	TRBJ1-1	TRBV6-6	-	TGTGCCAGCAGTTACGAGGGGGAGAACACTGAAGCTTTCTTT	CASSYEGENTEAFF
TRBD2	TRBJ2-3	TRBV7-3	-	TGTGCCAGCAGTCCCAGCGGGGGGGTCACAGATACGCAGTATTTT	CASSPSGGVTDTQYF
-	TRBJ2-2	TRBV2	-	TGTGCCAGCAGCACCGACAGTGTTGGGGAGCTGTTTTTT	CASSTDSVGELFF
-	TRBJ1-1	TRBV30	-	TGTGCCTCAAAGACAGGCCCGAGCACTGAAGCTTTCTTT	CASKTGPSTEAFF
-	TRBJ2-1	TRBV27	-	TGTGCCAGCAGTCCAACTATAGCGCCCAGCTCCTACAATGAGCAGTTCTTC	CASSPTIAPSSYNEQFF
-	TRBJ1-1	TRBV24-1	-	TGTGCCACCAGTGACTCCCTTAACACTGAAGCTTTCTTT	CATSDSLNTEAFF
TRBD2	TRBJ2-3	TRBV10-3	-	TGTGCCTCCAGGACTAGCGGGGGATTAGATACGCAGTATTTT	CASRTSGGLDTQYF
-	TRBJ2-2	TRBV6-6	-	TGTGCCAGCAGTTTCGCTCCCCCAGGGAACGGGGAGCTGTTTTTT	CASSFAPPGNGELFF
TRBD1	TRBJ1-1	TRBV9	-	TGTGCCAGCAGCGTAGAAGGCGGCAAAGGGGGCCTGGGGTCTGAAGCTTTCTTT	CASSVEGGKGGLGSEAFF
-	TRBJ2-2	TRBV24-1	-	TGTGCCACCAGTGATTCGCGGCAGAACACCGGGGAGCTGTTTTTT	CATSDSRQNTGELFF
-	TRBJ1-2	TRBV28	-	TGTGCCAGCAGCATCAGGGTTTTCGGTGGCTACACCTTC	CASSIRVFGGYTF
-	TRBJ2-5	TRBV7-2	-	TGTGCCAGCAGCTTTGTAGAAACGGGGACCCAGTACTTC	CASSFVETGTQYF
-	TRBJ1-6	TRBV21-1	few	TGTGCCAGCAGCAAAGGTAGACAGGTCTACTATAATTCACCCCTCCACTTT	CASSKGRQVYYNSPLHF
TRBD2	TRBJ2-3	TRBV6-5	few	TGTGCCAGCACCTCACTAGCGGGGGGGCGAGATACGCAGTATTTT	CASTSLAGGRDTQYF
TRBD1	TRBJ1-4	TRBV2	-	TGTGCCAGCAGGCTTCAGGGGGCCGGGGATGAAAAACTGTTTTTT	CASRLQGAGDEKLFF
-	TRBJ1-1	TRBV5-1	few	TGCGCCAGCAGCTTGGTCGGAGGAATGAACACTGAAGCTTTCTTT	CASSLVGGMNTEAFF
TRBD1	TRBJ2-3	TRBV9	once	TGTGCCAGCAGCAACAATCCCCGTACAGGGGCGGATGATACGCAGTATTTT	CASSNNPRTGADDTQYF
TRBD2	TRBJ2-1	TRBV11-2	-	TGTGCCAGCAGCTTGAGCGGGGGTGTTTACAATGAGCAGTTCTTC	CASSLSGGVYNEQFF
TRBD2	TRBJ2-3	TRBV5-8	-	TGTGCCAGCAGCCGAGGGAGCGGGGGGGCAGATACGCAGTATTTT	CASSRGSGGADTQYF
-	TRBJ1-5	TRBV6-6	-	TGTGCCAGCAGTTACTCGAACGGTTATCAGCCCCAGCATTTT	CASSYSNGYQPQHF
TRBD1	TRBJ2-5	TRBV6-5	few	TGTGCCAGCAGTTCCCCGGGACAGGGGGCTGGAGAGACCCAGTACTTC	CASSSPGQGAGETQYF
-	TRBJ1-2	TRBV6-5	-	TGTGCCAGCAGTTACTCGACAGACTATGGCTACACCTTC	CASSYSTDYGYTF
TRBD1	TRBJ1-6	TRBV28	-	TGTGCCAGCAACGACAGGGTTAATTCACCCCTCCACTTT	CASNDRVNSPLHF
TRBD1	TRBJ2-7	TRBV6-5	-	TGTGCCAGCAGATCCGGGACAGGGGGCCCCTACGAGCAGTACTTC	CASRSGTGGPYEQYF
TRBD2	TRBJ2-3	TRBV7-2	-	TGTGCCAGCAGAGCGGGGGTTTCCGGGGATACGCAGTATTTT	CASRAGVSGDTQYF
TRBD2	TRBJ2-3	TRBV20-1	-	TGCAGTGCTAGTAATAGCGGGGGGTCATCAGATACGCAGTATTTT	CSASNSGGSSDTQYF
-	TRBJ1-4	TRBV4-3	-	TGCGCCAGCAGCCAAGTGTTGGGGGCTGCTGAAAAACTGTTTTTT	CASSQVLGAAEKLFF
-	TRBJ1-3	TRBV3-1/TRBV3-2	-	TGTGCCAGCAGCCAATGGGGGCCTCAGGGAAACACCATATATTTT	CASSQWGPQGNTIYF
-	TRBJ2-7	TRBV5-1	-	TGCGCCAGCGGTTTTATCGGGGGGCCTCTCGAGCAGTACTTC	CASGFIGGPLEQYF
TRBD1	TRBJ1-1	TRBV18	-	TGTGCCAGCTCTCCGACAGGGGAGAACACTGAAGCTTTCTTT	CASSPTGENTEAFF
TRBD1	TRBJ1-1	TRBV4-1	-	TGCGCCAGCAGCCAGGCTCGGGACACACAGGGGGCCATGAACACTGAAGCTTTCTTT	CASSQARDTQGAMNTEAFF
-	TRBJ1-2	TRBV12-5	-	TGTGCTAGTGGTTTGGTATTGGGGGCCATAAAAAGCTACACCTTC	CASGLVLGAIKSYTF
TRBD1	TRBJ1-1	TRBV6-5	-	TGTGCCAGCAGGACAGGGTTTAACACTGAAGCTTTCTTT	CASRTGFNTEAFF
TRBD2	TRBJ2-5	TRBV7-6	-	TGTGCCAGCAGCCTTCGACTAGCGGGGGGACGAGAGACCCAGTACTTC	CASSLRLAGGRETQYF
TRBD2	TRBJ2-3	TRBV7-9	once	TGTGCCAGCAGCCCTCGTGGGCTAGCGGGGACAGATACGCAGTATTTT	CASSPRGLAGTDTQYF